The 29 T cell receptor beta chains given below trace back to one sample, sequenced in a study of CD8 T cells in ankylosing spondylitis. TCRdb reprocessed the 5' RACE reads with MiXCR, giving one entry per CDR3 protein. Among 200,000 to 250,000 distinct CDR3 sequences, 7% to 10% were seen once, and the ten largest hold around 4.9%. Sequencing input: blood, either unsorted or a sorted T cell fraction (not recorded which). The receptors come from a female donor with ankylosing spondylitis or in good health (not recorded which).

This clonotype was observed many times. This chain uses TRBV27 with TRBJ2-2; TRBD1 matches 7 bases. Germline CDR1 reads MNHEY; CDR2 reads SMNVEV (reference sequence). The V segment lost 5 bases and the J segment 5 bases; nucleotides outside the gene matches: 8. The length of the CDR3 is 15 residues. In DNA form, the CDR3 reads TGTGCCAGCAGTCCCCGGGACAGTTTAACCGGGGAGCTGTTTTTT. Translated: CASSPRDSLTGELFF.

This clonotype was detected many times. The J gene is TRBJ2-7, the V gene TRBV4-3; either TRBD1 or TRBD2 may supply D (5 bases each). The CDR3 covers 17 residues. Germline CDR1 is LGHNA and CDR2 is YSLEER. Trimming removed 3 bases from V and 1 base from J, with 19 bases in between. CDR3 in amino acids: CASSQRASGRRSYEQYF. In nucleotides, the CDR3 is TGCGCCAGCAGCCAGAGGGCCTCGGGGCGGAGATCCTACGAGCAGTACTTC.

In its sample, this clonotype was seen a few times. Since a much larger clone is just one base distant, this may be a read error. This chain connects TRBV24-1 to TRBJ2-3, with 7 bases lining up with TRBD1. Germline CDR1 reads KGHDR; CDR2 reads SFDVKD. The CDR3 consists of 15 residues. With V trimmed by 5 bases and J by 4 bases, 8 bases remained unmatched. The DNA for the CDR3 is TGTGCCACCAGTGGCCTTAACAGGGGAGCAGATACGCAGTATTTT. Translating it yields CATSGLNRGADTQYF.

Many counts were recorded for this clonotype. The gene calls are TRBV20-1 and TRBJ1-1; 11 bases are a match to TRBD1. V was pared by 6 bases and J by 3 bases, with 3 bases of the junction left unmatched. This CDR3 contains 13 residues. Germline lookup yields CDR1 DFQATT and CDR2 SNEGSKA (reference sequence). In nucleotides, the CDR3 is TGCAGTGCCAGGACAGGGGGCCACACTGAAGCTTTCTTT. Residues: CSARTGGHTEAFF.

This clonotype was counted a few times. The chain joins TRBV7-2 to TRBJ1-4; D is possibly TRBD1 (6 bases). This CDR3 region has 15 residues. Germline CDR1 SGHTA, CDR2 FQGNSA. Trimming cost V 1 base and J 8 bases, with 14 bases left between them. The CDR3 nucleotides read TGTGCCAGCAGCTTAGGGCCAGGGGTGAACGAAAAACTGTTTTTT. Translation: CASSLGPGVNEKLFF.

J is TRBJ2-1 and V is TRBV7-9, with 8 bases matching TRBD2. CDR1 is SEHNR and CDR2 is FQNEAQ in the germline V gene (reference sequence). Trimming at V came to 5 bases and at J to 9 bases, leaving 12 bases not matched to a gene. The CDR3 runs 15 residues. CDR3: CASSPVSGSTGEQFF. The CDR3 DNA reads as TGTGCCAGCAGCCCGGTGAGCGGGAGTACGGGTGAGCAGTTCTTC.

This clonotype has ten or more counts. The J gene is TRBJ1-5, the V gene TRBV6-1; 11 bases line up with TRBD1. With V trimmed by 3 bases and J by 6 bases, 16 bases remained unmatched. This CDR3 has 19 amino acids. The V gene's germline CDR1 is MNHNS and CDR2 SASEGT. The CDR3 loop is CASSDLLRTGGAGIQPQHF. The DNA for the CDR3 is TGTGCCAGCAGTGATCTATTAAGGACAGGGGGCGCCGGTATTCAGCCCCAGCATTTT.

This clonotype was counted many times. CDR3 DNA: TGCAGCGCTGGGAGCAGACTCACCTACAATGAGCAGTTCTTC. This gives the protein CSAGSRLTYNEQFF. The chain couples TRBV29-1 to TRBJ2-1; D is possibly TRBD2 (5 bases). The CDR3 sequence is 14 residues long. Trimming took off 7 bases at V and 2 bases at J, with 15 bases between the two ends. The V gene's germline CDR1 is SQVTM and CDR2 ANQGSEA.

This clonotype was recorded at least ten times. This chain joins TRBV29-1 and TRBJ2-3, with TRBD2 as a possible D gene (6 bases). The CDR3 runs 13 residues. V dropped 4 bases and J dropped 5 bases, with 13 bases sitting between them. Germline loops: CDR1 SQVTM, CDR2 ANQGSEA. CDR3 DNA: TGCAGCGTTGGGGGCTGGCGGGGAGATACGCAGTATTTT. Translated, it gives CSVGGWRGDTQYF.

The rearrangement links TRBV7-9 to TRBJ2-1; TRBD2 might be the D (7 bases). This CDR3 contains 15 residues. Deletions cut 7 bases from V and 2 bases from J, with 15 bases between. Per the germline V gene, CDR1 is SEHNR and CDR2 is FQNEAQ (reference sequence). The CDR3 spells CASTEGEGPYNEQFF. The DNA for the CDR3 is TGTGCCAGCACAGAGGGGGAGGGCCCCTACAATGAGCAGTTCTTC.

This clonotype occurred many times. The J gene is TRBJ2-1, the V gene TRBV24-1; D tentatively fits TRBD1 or TRBD2 (5 bases each). V lost 4 bases and J lost 9, with 6 bases in between. The CDR3 runs to 11 residues. Germline V lookup: CDR1 KGHDR, CDR2 SFDVKD. The CDR3 sequence is CATSEGPEQFF. CDR3 in DNA: TGTGCCACCAGTGAGGGACCTGAGCAGTTCTTC.

This sequence joins TRBV7-1 and TRBJ2-3; 8 positions match TRBD1. TRBV7-1 is noted as an ORF with a role that remains uncertain. The V gene end was trimmed by 2 bases and the J gene end by 3 bases; junction bases not matched to a gene: 4. The CDR3 has 15 residues. CDR3 nucleotide sequence: TGTGCCAGCAGCTCACAGGGGGCATCAACAGATACGCAGTATTTT. It translates to CASSSQGASTDTQYF.

This clonotype came up once. The chain joins TRBV11-1 to TRBJ2-4, with a weak D call TRBD1 (6 bases). Looked up from germline, CDR1 is SGHAT and CDR2 is FQDESV (reference sequence). The ends were cut back, 1 base at V and 1 base at J, with 17 bases in the middle. The CDR3 is 18 amino acids. This chain's CDR3 is CASSLGTDTRRAKNIQYF. CDR3 nucleotide sequence: TGTGCCAGCAGCTTAGGGACAGATACGAGACGGGCCAAAAACATTCAGTACTTC.

The J gene is TRBJ2-5, the V gene TRBV19; TRBD2 agrees at 7 bases. The CDR3 has 16 residues. Losses at the gene ends were 5 bases for V and 6 bases for J; bases not matched to a gene: 15. The germline CDR1 and CDR2 sequences are LNHDA and SQIVND (reference sequence). The CDR3 loop is CASSRSGTPFGKTQYF. The CDR3 nucleotides read TGTGCCAGTAGTCGAAGCGGGACTCCTTTTGGGAAGACCCAGTACTTC.

This clonotype has ten or more counts. The chain recombines TRBV6-6 with TRBJ2-5; the D gene is possibly TRBD2 (5 bases). V dropped 7 bases and J dropped 4 bases, with 13 bases sitting between them. The CDR3 extends over 13 amino acids. Germline-derived CDR1 and CDR2 are MNHNY and SVGAGI (reference sequence). As DNA, the CDR3 is TGTGCCAGCATAAACCCGGAGGTAGAGACCCAGTACTTC. This gives the protein CASINPEVETQYF.

The chain recombines TRBV5-6 with TRBJ1-2; D unresolved. This CDR3 is built from 14 residues. Germline assignment: CDR1 SGHDT and CDR2 YYEEEE. V was trimmed by 4 bases and J by 0 bases, leaving 10 bases between them. The CDR3 bases are TGTGCCAGCAGCCTTCCTCGGCCTAACTATGGCTACACCTTC. Translation gives CASSLPRPNYGYTF.

This clonotype has more than one count but fewer than ten. The V call is TRBV11-2, the J call TRBJ2-7; 12 bases are shared with TRBD1. Germline assignment: CDR1 SGHAT and CDR2 FQNNGV. CDR3 length: 19 amino acids. V shed 0 bases, J shed 3 bases, and the junction held 12 bases outside the gene matches. The CDR3 loop reads CASSLESGTGGLDLYEQYF. In nucleotides, the CDR3 is TGTGCCAGCAGCTTAGAATCCGGGACAGGGGGCCTGGATCTCTACGAGCAGTACTTC.

This clonotype turned up a few times. The genes are TRBV7-2 and TRBJ2-5; 8 nucleotides agree with TRBD2. The CDR3 has 16 residues. Germline V CDR1 and CDR2: SGHTA, FQGNSA. Trimming removed 5 bases from V and 0 bases from J; junction bases left unmatched: 8. In DNA, the CDR3 is TGTGCCAGCAGCCGAGGGAGTAGCGGGGACCAAGAGACCCAGTACTTC. It is translated as CASSRGSSGDQETQYF.

This clonotype occurred many times. The chain couples TRBV5-5 to TRBJ2-2; possible D gene TRBD1, 6 bases. CDR3 length: 17 amino acids. Germline V lookup: CDR1 SGHKS, CDR2 YYEKEE (reference sequence). The V gene lost 2 bases and the J gene lost 6 bases, with 20 bases spanning the gap. Written as DNA, the CDR3 is TGTGCCAGCAGCTTTATCTTGGGGGCTGGTAGTGCCGGGGAGCTGTTTTTT. Protein: CASSFILGAGSAGELFF.

The table lists this clonotype with many counts. The gene calls are TRBV20-1 and TRBJ2-7; 10 nucleotides line up with TRBD2. Germline values: CDR1 DFQATT, CDR2 SNEGSKA (reference sequence). The CDR3 is 13 residues long. Trimming removed 7 bases from V and 7 bases from J; junction bases left unmatched: 10. CDR3 region: CSVLSGRGGEQYF. CDR3 sequence (DNA): TGCAGTGTTCTCAGCGGGAGGGGAGGTGAGCAGTACTTC.

This clonotype was seen more than once but under ten times. The chain carries TRBV7-9 and TRBJ2-7; D is possibly TRBD2 (6 bases). This CDR3 region has 12 residues. Trimming took off 5 bases at V and 4 bases at J, with 9 bases between the two ends. The germline V gene encodes CDR1 SEHNR and CDR2 FQNEAQ (reference sequence). This chain's CDR3 is CASSAGTYEQYF. The CDR3 bases are TGTGCCAGCAGCGCCGGGACTTACGAGCAGTACTTC.

Turning to this clonotype: A much larger clone lies one base from this, so it may be a read error. This rearrangement joins TRBV20-1 to TRBJ1-1, with 8 bases that match TRBD1. The CDR3 is 15 amino acids. Germline lookup yields CDR1 DFQATT and CDR2 SNEGSKA (reference sequence). The CDR3 spells CSAGQGAIESTAAFF. CDR3 sequence (DNA): TGCAGTGCTGGTCAGGGGGCAATTGAGTCCACTGCAGCTTTCTTT.

This clonotype was counted ten times or more. This chain connects TRBV29-1 to TRBJ2-1; D is unclear. The CDR3 has 16 amino acids. From germline, CDR1 is SQVTM and CDR2 ANQGSEA. V lost 1 base and J 0 bases, leaving 13 bases between the germline ends. The CDR3 sequence: CSVEGPTQSSYNEQFF. As DNA, the CDR3 is TGCAGCGTTGAAGGGCCCACCCAGAGCTCCTACAATGAGCAGTTCTTC.

This clonotype occurred many times. The CDR3 region is CASRKQGTLGYTF. The DNA for the CDR3 is TGTGCCAGCCGAAAACAGGGAACCCTTGGCTACACCTTC. The chain has TRBV18 and TRBJ1-2; TRBD1 might be the D (6 bases). CDR1 is KGHSH, CDR2 LQKENI, per germline. The CDR3 sequence is 13 residues long. With 8 bases removed from V and 7 bases from J, the gap between germline ends came to 17 bases.

This clonotype was picked up many times. The V call is TRBV5-1, the J call TRBJ2-1; 9 bases map to TRBD1. CDR3 length: 15 residues. CDR1 SGHRS and CDR2 YFSETQ come from the germline V gene. J gave up 4 bases and V 5 bases, and 7 bases lay outside the gene matches. This CDR3 reads CASRNRGQGYNEQFF. The CDR3, as DNA: TGCGCCAGCAGGAACAGGGGGCAGGGATACAATGAGCAGTTCTTC.

The rearrangement uses TRBV7-9 and TRBJ2-7, with D maybe TRBD1 (6 bases). Germline CDR1 and CDR2: SEHNR and FQNEAQ (reference sequence). CDR3 length: 16 residues. Trimming took 4 bases from V and 0 from J, leaving 16 bases between them. CDR3 bases: TGTGCCAGCAGCTCTTCGGACAGTGATGGCTCCTACGAGCAGTACTTC. It is translated as CASSSSDSDGSYEQYF.

This clonotype was counted a few times. The chain employs TRBV12-3 or TRBV12-4 and TRBJ1-1; 7 bases are a match to TRBD1. Trimming cost V 5 bases and J 5 bases; bases outside gene matches: 11. The CDR3 has 15 amino acids. The CDR3 DNA follows: TGTGCCAGCAGTACGACGACAGGGATGGTTACTGAAGCTTTCTTT. The encoded protein is CASSTTTGMVTEAFF.

This clonotype showed up many times. The chain joins TRBV29-1 to TRBJ1-1; D remains unclear. Germline V gene lookup returns CDR1 SQVTM and CDR2 ANQGSEA. V lost 3 bases, J lost 4 bases, and 9 bases lay in between. This CDR3 spans 12 amino acids. In DNA form, the CDR3 reads TGCAGCGTTGAGGTAGTTGGCACTGAAGCTTTCTTT. Translating gives CSVEVVGTEAFF.

This sequence joins TRBV7-9 and TRBJ1-1; tentative D call: TRBD1 (6 bases). Germline-derived CDR1 and CDR2 are SEHNR and FQNEAQ (reference sequence). The CDR3 runs 14 residues. The V gene lost 6 bases and the J gene lost 1 base, with 12 bases spanning the gap. CDR3 bases: TGTGCCAGCAGACCCACAGGGACGAACACTGAAGCTTTCTTT. Encoded protein: CASRPTGTNTEAFF.